This T cell receptor beta chain was retrieved from a study of spatial heterogeneity in lung cancer. Study-wide background: A total of over 70 untreated early-stage non-small cell lung cancer patients served as donors. After resection, follow-up PBMC samples were sequenced when available, at a median of roughly two years later.

The time point here: blood at routine non-recurrence follow-up after resection. TCRdb independently ran MiXCR on the 5' RACE reads; one entry per CDR3 protein. The sample lists roughly 14,000 distinct CDR3 sequences, about 6% seen once, with around 25% in the top ten. This clonotype appeared many times. Its target is unknown. Study-wide results and caveats: Blood contained ubiquitous expanded tumor TCRs more at resection than at follow-up.

Germline CDR1 and CDR2: MNHEY and SVGAGI. The CDR3 extends over 15 amino acids. With V trimmed by 0 bases and J by 2 bases, 4 bases remained unmatched. The sequenced sample was PBMCs, obtained at follow-up. The receptor was isolated from a male donor with early-stage non-small cell lung cancer. The V and J genes are TRBV6-5 and TRBJ2-7; TRBD1 aligns across 7 bases. CDR3 residues: CASSYSTGPAYEQYF. CDR3 nucleotide sequence: TGTGCCAGCAGTTACTCGACAGGGCCCGCCTACGAGCAGTACTTC.